This TCR beta chain was recovered during a study of OX40 agonist ivuxolimab in advanced cancers. Study-level background: Every 2 weeks, ivuxolimab was infused into the patients intravenously at between 0.01 and 10 mg/kg. Study results and limitations: The CD4+ and CD8+ T cells in the blood had expanded clonally by week 6 at 0.1 to 3.0 mg/kg.

TCRdb's copy holds only in-frame clones and misses some; the assay was immunoSEQ multiplex PCR. The sample has 20,000 to 30,000 clones, around 85% seen once; the top ten hold 34%. The CDR3 length is 14 residues. V dropped 0 bases and J dropped 4 bases, with 9 bases sitting between them. Germline lookup yields CDR1 MGHRA and CDR2 YSYEKL. A note on this clone: Its antigen is not known.

The receptor was derived from an adult with an advanced solid tumor such as melanoma, head and neck, liver or kidney cancer. The sequenced sample was CD4+ or CD8+ T cells sorted from blood, obtained in a trial of the OX40 agonist ivuxolimab. This chain joins TRBV4-1 and TRBJ1-2; D not resolved. As DNA, the CDR3 is TGCGCCAGCAGCCAAGATGAAGGGTTCTATGGCTACACCTTC. Its translation: CASSQDEGFYGYTF.